The 4 T cell receptor beta chains in this list originate from one sample, sequenced in a study of cytomegalovirus exposure and HLA in healthy donors. Primers included in the PCR were 60 Vbeta and 13 Jbeta primers. The data were produced by immunoSEQ multiplex PCR, yet TCRdb's version contains in-frame clones alone and is incomplete. The data show around 170,000 clones, roughly 80% seen once. The material sequenced was PBMCs. These receptors all stem from a man aged 50-60 years in good health and CMV-seronegative.

This chain connects TRBV6-5 to TRBJ2-6; D not certain. This CDR3 contains 14 residues. The ends were cut back, 5 bases at V and 0 bases at J, with 5 bases in the middle. Germline assignment: CDR1 MNHEY and CDR2 SVGAGI. CDR3 in DNA: TGTGCCAGCAGTACTCCCTCTGGGGCCAACGTCCTGACTTTC. It encodes CASSTPSGANVLTF.

In its sample, this clone was seen once. The chain combines TRBV19 with TRBJ1-5, with 10 bases identical to TRBD1. CDR1 and CDR2 (germline): LNHDA, SQIVND (reference sequence). V trimming: 7 bases; J trimming: 5 bases; junction bases outside the gene matches: 2. The CDR3 has 13 amino acids. CDR3 coding DNA: TGTGCCAGTACGGGACAGGGGTATCAGCCCCAGCATTTT. As protein: CASTGQGYQPQHF.

V and J are TRBV2 and TRBJ2-3; TRBD2 matches at 7 bases. The V segment lost 8 bases and the J segment 7 bases; nucleotides outside the gene matches: 3. Germline V gene lookup returns CDR1 SNHLY and CDR2 FYNNEI. The CDR3 totals 11 residues. Here the CDR3 DNA reads TGTGCCAGCCGGGAGGTTAATACGCAGTATTTT. Translated: CASREVNTQYF.

The rearrangement links TRBV7-9 to TRBJ1-2; D is unclear. Germline V gives CDR1 SEHNR, CDR2 FQNEAQ (reference sequence). The CDR3 has 15 residues. Between the trimmed V and J ends, which lost 1 base and 5 bases, there was a span of 14 bases. Here the CDR3 DNA reads TGTGCCAGCAGCTTAGGTTTTTTCCCCTCGTATGGCTACACCTTC. It translates to CASSLGFFPSYGYTF.